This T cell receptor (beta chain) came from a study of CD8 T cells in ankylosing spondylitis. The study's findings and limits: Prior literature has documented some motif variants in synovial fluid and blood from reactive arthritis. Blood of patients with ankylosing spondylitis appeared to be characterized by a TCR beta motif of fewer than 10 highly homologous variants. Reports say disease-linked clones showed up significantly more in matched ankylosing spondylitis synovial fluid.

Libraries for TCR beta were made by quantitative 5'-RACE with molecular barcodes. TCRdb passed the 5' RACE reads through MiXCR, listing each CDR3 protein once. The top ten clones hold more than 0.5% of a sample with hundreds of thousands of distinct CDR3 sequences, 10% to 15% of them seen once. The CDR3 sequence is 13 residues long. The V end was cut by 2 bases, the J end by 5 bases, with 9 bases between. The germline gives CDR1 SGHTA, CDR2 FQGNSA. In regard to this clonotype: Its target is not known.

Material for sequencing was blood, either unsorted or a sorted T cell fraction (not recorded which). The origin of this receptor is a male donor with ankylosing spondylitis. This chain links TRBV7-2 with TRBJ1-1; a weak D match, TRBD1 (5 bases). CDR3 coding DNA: TGTGCCAGCAGCTTATACCCAGGGACTGAAGCTTTCTTT. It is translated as CASSLYPGTEAFF.